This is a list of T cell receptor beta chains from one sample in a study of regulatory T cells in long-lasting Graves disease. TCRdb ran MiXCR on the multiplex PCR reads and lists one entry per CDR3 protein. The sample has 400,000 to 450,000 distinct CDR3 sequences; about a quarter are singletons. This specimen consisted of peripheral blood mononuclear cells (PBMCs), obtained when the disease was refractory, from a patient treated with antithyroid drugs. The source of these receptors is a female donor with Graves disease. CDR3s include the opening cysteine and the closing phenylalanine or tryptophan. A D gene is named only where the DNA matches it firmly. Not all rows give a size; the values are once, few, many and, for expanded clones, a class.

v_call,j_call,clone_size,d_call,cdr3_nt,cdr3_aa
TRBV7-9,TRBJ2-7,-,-,TGTGCCAGCAGCTTAGCCGCGGGACTTAGCGAATACGAGCAGTACTTC,CASSLAAGLSEYEQYF
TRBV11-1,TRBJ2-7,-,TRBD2,TGTGCCAGCAGCCCGGGGACTAGCTCCAGCTCCTACGAGCAGTACTTC,CASSPGTSSSSYEQYF
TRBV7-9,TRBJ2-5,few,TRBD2,TGTGCCAGCGGACATAGCGGGGACGAGACCCAGTACTTC,CASGHSGDETQYF
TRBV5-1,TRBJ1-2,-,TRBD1,TGCGCCAGCAGCACGGACAGGCGGGTAGACTACACCTTC,CASSTDRRVDYTF
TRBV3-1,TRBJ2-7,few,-,TGTGCCAGCAGCTCTTTCGGAATGGGGACCTACGAGCAGTACTTC,CASSSFGMGTYEQYF
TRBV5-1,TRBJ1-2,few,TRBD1,TGCGCCAGCAGAAGAGACAGGGGGGAAGCCTACACCTTC,CASRRDRGEAYTF
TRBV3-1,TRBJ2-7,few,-,TGTGCCAGCAGCCAAGAGCTAGACGTCTACGAGCAGTACTTC,CASSQELDVYEQYF
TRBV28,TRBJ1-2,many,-,TGTGCCAGCAGTTTCGTATCCACAGATGGCTACACCTTC,CASSFVSTDGYTF
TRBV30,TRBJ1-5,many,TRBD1,TGTGCCACGGGACAGCTAAATCAGCCCCAGCATTTT,CATGQLNQPQHF
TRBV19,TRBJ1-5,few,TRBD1,TGTGCCAGTAGTATAGGCGACATGGGGACAGGGGGCAATCAGCCCCAGCATTTT,CASSIGDMGTGGNQPQHF
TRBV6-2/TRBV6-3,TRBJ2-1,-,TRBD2,TGTGCCAGCAGGGGTCGGACTAGAGCGGGAGGGCCGTTCCACAATGAGCAGTTCTTC,CASRGRTRAGGPFHNEQFF
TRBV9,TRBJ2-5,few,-,TGTGCCAGCAGCGCGAAAAGAGATGGTACCGAGGGGGAAGAGACCCAGTACTTC,CASSAKRDGTEGEETQYF
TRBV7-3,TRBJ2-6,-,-,TGTGCCAGCAGCTTACAACCGCTCTCTGGGGCCAACGTCCTGACTTTC,CASSLQPLSGANVLTF
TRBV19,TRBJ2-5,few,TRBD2,TGTGCCAGTAGTATGCTAGCGGCCCAAGAGACCCAGTACTTC,CASSMLAAQETQYF
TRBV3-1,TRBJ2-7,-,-,TGTGCCAGCAGCCCAAACGGGGCCTACGAGCAGTACTTC,CASSPNGAYEQYF
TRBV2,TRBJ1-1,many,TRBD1,TGTGCCAGCGGTTTGACAGGGGGCGCGACTGAAGCTTTCTTT,CASGLTGGATEAFF
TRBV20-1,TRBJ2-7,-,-,TGCAGTGCTAGGGATTTTCGGGGCAACGAGCAGTACTTC,CSARDFRGNEQYF
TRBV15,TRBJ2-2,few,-,TGTGCCACCAGCAGAGATCAAGGACGATTCGGCGGGGAGCTGTTTTTT,CATSRDQGRFGGELFF
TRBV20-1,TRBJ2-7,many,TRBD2,TGCAGTGCACCTACTAGCGGGAGCTCCTACGAGCAGTACTTC,CSAPTSGSSYEQYF
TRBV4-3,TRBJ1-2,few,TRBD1,TGCGCCAGCAGCCAAGGGACAGGGGAACGCTACACCTTC,CASSQGTGERYTF
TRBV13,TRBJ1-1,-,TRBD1,TGTGCCAGCAGCTCGTCAGGGGGCGGTGATACTGAAGCTTTCTTT,CASSSSGGGDTEAFF
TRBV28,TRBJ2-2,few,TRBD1,TGTGCCAGCAGAAGGACAGGGGTCACCGGGGAGCTGTTTTTT,CASRRTGVTGELFF
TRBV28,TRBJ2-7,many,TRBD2,TGTGCCAGCAGTTTTTGGGGACTAGCGGGAGTCAATGAGCAGTACTTC,CASSFWGLAGVNEQYF
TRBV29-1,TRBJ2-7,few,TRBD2,TGCAGCGTTGTCTCTCCCCGAGCGGGAGGCACCTACGAGCAGTACTTC,CSVVSPRAGGTYEQYF
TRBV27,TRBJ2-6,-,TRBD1,TGTGCCAGCAGTCTGAGACAGGGTCCAGGAGGACCTGGGGCCAACGTCCTGACTTTC,CASSLRQGPGGPGANVLTF
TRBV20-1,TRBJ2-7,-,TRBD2,TGCAGTGCTACCGGTGCTAGCGGGAGTTATTACGAGCAGTACTTC,CSATGASGSYYEQYF
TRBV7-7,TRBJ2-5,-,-,TGTGCCAGCAGCTTAGGTGTTACGGCAGGTCGGTCGGAGACCCAGTACTTC,CASSLGVTAGRSETQYF
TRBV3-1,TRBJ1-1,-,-,TGTGCCAGCAGCCAAGTTGAAGAGGACACTGAAGCTTTCTTT,CASSQVEEDTEAFF
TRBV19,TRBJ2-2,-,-,TGTGCCAGTATTAATAACACCGGGGAGCTGTTTTTT,CASINNTGELFF
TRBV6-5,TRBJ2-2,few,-,TGTGCCAGCAGTTACCCCCCAGGGGCCATCCTTCGGACCGGGGAGCTGTTTTTT,CASSYPPGAILRTGELFF
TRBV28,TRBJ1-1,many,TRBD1,TGTGCCAGCAGGCCTTCGACAGGGCGTGAAGCTTTCTTT,CASRPSTGREAFF
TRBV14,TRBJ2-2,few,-,TGTGCCAGCAGCCAAGACGGATATGGAATCGCGAACACCGGGGAGCTGTTTTTT,CASSQDGYGIANTGELFF
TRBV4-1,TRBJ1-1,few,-,TGCGCCAGCAGCCATATAGTTTATGGCACTGAAGCTTTCTTT,CASSHIVYGTEAFF
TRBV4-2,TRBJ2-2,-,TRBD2,TGTGCCAGCAGCCCCTACAGTCGGGGAGGGATGAACACCGGGGAGCTGTTTTTT,CASSPYSRGGMNTGELFF
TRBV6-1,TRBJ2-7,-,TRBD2,TGTGCCAGCAGAAAGAGCGGGAGGGCCTACGAGCAGTACTTC,CASRKSGRAYEQYF